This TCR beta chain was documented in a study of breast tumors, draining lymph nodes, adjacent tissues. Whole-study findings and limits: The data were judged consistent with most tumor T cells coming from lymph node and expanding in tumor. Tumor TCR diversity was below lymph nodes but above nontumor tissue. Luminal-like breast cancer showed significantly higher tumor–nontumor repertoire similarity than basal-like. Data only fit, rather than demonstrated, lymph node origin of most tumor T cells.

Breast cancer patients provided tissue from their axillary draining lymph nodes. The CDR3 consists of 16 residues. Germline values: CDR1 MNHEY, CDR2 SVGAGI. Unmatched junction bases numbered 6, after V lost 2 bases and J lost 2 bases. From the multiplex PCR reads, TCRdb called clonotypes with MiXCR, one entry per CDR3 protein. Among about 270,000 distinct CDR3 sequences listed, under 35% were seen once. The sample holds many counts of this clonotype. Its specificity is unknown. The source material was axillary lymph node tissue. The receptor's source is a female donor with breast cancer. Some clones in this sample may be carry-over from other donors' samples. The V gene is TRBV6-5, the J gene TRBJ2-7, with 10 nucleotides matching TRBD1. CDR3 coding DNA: TGTGCCAGCAGTTACATTGGACAGGGGGAGACCTACGAGCAGTACTTC. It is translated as CASSYIGQGETYEQYF.